This T cell receptor beta chain came from a study of cytomegalovirus exposure and HLA in healthy donors. 60 Vbeta and 13 Jbeta primers were used in PCR. Data came from immunoSEQ multiplex PCR; TCRdb stores just in-frame clones and leaves some out. The repertoire holds 150,000 to 200,000 clones, with roughly 74% as singletons. The sample was PBMCs. This TCR was sampled from a woman younger than 45 in good health and CMV-seropositive.

The CDR3 here is CASRPSRGGDTEAFF. CDR3 sequence (DNA): TGTGCCAGCAGACCCTCGCGGGGCGGGGACACTGAAGCTTTCTTT. The chain recombines TRBV28 with TRBJ1-1; D possibly corresponds to TRBD1 (5 bases). The CDR3 is made up of 15 amino acids. Trimming stripped 6 bases from V and 3 bases from J, with 17 bases between. Germline assignment: CDR1 MDHEN and CDR2 SYDVKM.